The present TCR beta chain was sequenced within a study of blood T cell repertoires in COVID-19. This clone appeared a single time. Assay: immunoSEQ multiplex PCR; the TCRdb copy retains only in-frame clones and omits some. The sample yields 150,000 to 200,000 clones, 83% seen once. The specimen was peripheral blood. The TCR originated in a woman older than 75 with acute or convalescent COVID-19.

CDR3 nucleotides: TGTGCCAGCAACGGACAGGGCAGACCCTACGAGCAGTACTTC. As protein: CASNGQGRPYEQYF. This chain uses TRBV27 with TRBJ2-7; 8 positions agree with TRBD1. V lost 7 bases and J lost 2; bases outside the gene matches: 7. CDR3 length: 14 amino acids. The germline CDR1 and CDR2 sequences are MNHEY and SMNVEV (reference sequence).